This T cell receptor (beta chain) was captured in a study of Graves' ophthalmopathy and Graves' hyperthyroidism (dated by TCRdb to the late 2010s). With respect to the entire study: Peripheral blood was collected at initial diagnosis, prior to any treatment. TCR beta repertoire signatures were used to distinguish Graves' ophthalmopathy from Graves' hyperthyroidism and to predict progression to ophthalmopathy. In total, 135 blood samples were TCR-sequenced: roughly 45 ophthalmopathy, some 75 hyperthyroidism and approximately 17 hyperthyroidism-to-ophthalmopathy patients. To explore V-J signatures that distinguish ophthalmopathy from hyperthyroidism, a discovery set of 100 patients was enrolled, made up of over 40 with ophthalmopathy and under 65 with stable hyperthyroidism. The independent validation cohort included 18 to 20 hyperthyroidism patients plus 17 patients who later progressed from hyperthyroidism to ophthalmopathy. T-cell repertoires of thyroid tissue and blood were compared in about 6 hyperthyroidism patients. After sampling, hyperthyroidism patients received methimazole starting at 30 mg daily, and ophthalmopathy patients received high-dose intravenous methylprednisolone.

For repertoire sequencing, the TCR beta CDR3 regions were amplified from RNA transcripts. HTBI primers and the Qiagen OneStep RT-PCR kit were used in a first-round RT-PCR, which was followed by a second-round multiplex PCR, size selection and purification. Sequencing of the libraries was carried out on an Illumina HiSeq2000 in paired-end mode with 100 bp reads. The authors' pipeline ran thus. SOAPnuke was used to process the reads, throwing out any read that had adapters, had uncalled bases, had a mean Phred below 15, or lacked an exact constant-primer or identifier match. COPE v1.2.5 was used to merge the high-quality paired reads. Each unique nucleotide sequence was treated as a clonotype, and MiTCR v1.1 was used to align the clonotypes to the IMGT TRB V, D and J references. The analysis was limited to V-J combinations with a frequency above 0.0001, which together covered 99.2% of repertoires. For each V-J combination, a TCR clonal expansion and chaos score was defined as the ratio of F50 clonal expansion to chaos observed in the TCRdist matrix. Welch's t-statistics and random forest were used to reduce the features to 13 V-J combinations, which were then used as input to a naive Bayes classifier. The Morisita-Horn index was used to measure how similar the thyroid and blood repertoires were. In TCRdb, the public reads were trimmed at Q25 with fastp and aligned with MiXCR, with productive beta chains retained. Entries that share a CDR3 protein sequence are merged under the most common genes and DNA. V and J calls and clone size were set by TCRdb, not the authors. The sample has a few hundred thousand distinct CDR3 sequences on record, 17% of them singletons. The ten largest make up 2% to 2.5% of the sample.

Results and caveats for the whole study, not just this receptor: In validation, the model predicted ophthalmopathy progression with about 64% sensitivity and roughly 78% specificity; some 13 predicted patients were CT-confirmed with GO in a median of around 6 months. No statistical method was used to predetermine the sample size, and group allocation was not hidden from the investigators. In cross-validation, the 13-signature model distinguished ophthalmopathy from stable hyperthyroidism with nearly 90% sensitivity and roughly 81% specificity, while in the test set the corresponding values were around 79% and 71%. Most expanded thyroid clonotypes with a frequency above 0.001 also appeared in blood, which suggests that blood repertoires may reflect the immune response in the thyroid.

Stable hyperthyroidism was defined as no progression to ophthalmopathy within 18 months of follow-up. Hyperthyroidism patients were newly diagnosed, were aged 18 to 65 years, and had a disease duration under 2 months. Patients with other autoimmune diseases, uncontrolled infections, pregnancy or lactation were excluded from the study. Diagnosis relied on clinical symptoms, serum thyroxine, TRAb, thyroid ultrasound and orbital computed tomography. PBMCs were isolated from more than 8 ml of fresh peripheral blood by Ficoll-Paque density gradient centrifugation. Total RNA was extracted with Trizol reagent and quality-checked on an Agilent 2100 Bioanalyzer. This clonotype occurred many times. The antigen it recognizes is unknown. No qualities accompany the bases; no much larger clone lies one base away. The germline V gene supplies CDR1 SQVTM and CDR2 ANQGSEA. Relative to germline, V is 7 bases shorter and J is 5 bases shorter, with 11 bases between their ends. The CDR3 contains 11 residues, cysteine and phenylalanine counted. The retained sequence is limited to the CDR3, 33 bases, with the frame set at the first base.

The V and J genes are TRBV29-1 and TRBJ1-1; no confident D gene assignment can be made. Sequenced sample: peripheral blood. The sequence was collected from an adult woman with stable Graves' hyperthyroidism. The CDR3 region reads CSARTGTEAFF. DNA sequence: TGCAGCGCACGGACGGGGACTGAAGCTTTCTTT.